These 14 T cell receptor beta chains originate from one sample sequenced in a study of blood T cell repertoires in COVID-19. Here immunoSEQ multiplex PCR was the method, and the copy in TCRdb shows in-frame clones only, minus some. The data contain about 270,000 clones, roughly nine tenths of them seen just once; the ten biggest clones take up less than 3%. The specimen was PBMCs or T cells enriched from blood (not recorded which). The receptors were sampled from a woman aged 18-29 years who had recovered from COVID-19.

This clone came up a few times. The CDR3 loop is CASSSGRGEQYF. The CDR3 nucleotides are TGTGCCAGCAGCTCCGGGAGGGGCGAGCAGTACTTC. The chain carries TRBV6-6 and TRBJ2-7; 8 bases fit TRBD2. Germline V CDR1 and CDR2: MNHNY, SVGAGI (reference sequence). This CDR3 spans 12 amino acids. The junction had 4 bases not matched to a gene; V was cut back by 6 bases and J by 6 bases.

V is TRBV5-1 and J is TRBJ1-4; D is uncertain. Trimming removed 3 bases at V and 3 bases at J, with 12 bases between. The CDR3 loop spans 15 amino acids. CDR1 and CDR2 from the germline V gene are SGHRS and YFSETQ. In nucleotides, the CDR3 is TGCGCCAGCAGCTCGGACGGGAAGCCTAATGAAAAACTGTTTTTT. It codes for CASSSDGKPNEKLFF.

The chain is built from TRBV6-5 and TRBJ2-7, with 7 bases lining up with TRBD1. The CDR3 contains 14 residues. The germline V gene has CDR1 MNHEY and CDR2 SVGAGI. The V gene end was trimmed by 6 bases and the J gene end by 7 bases; junction bases not matched to a gene: 12. The CDR3, as DNA: TGTGCCAGCAGGAGCGGACAGGTTCGAGGAGAGCAGTACTTC. Translated: CASRSGQVRGEQYF.

The chain carries TRBV5-4 and TRBJ2-1, with 8 bases lining up with TRBD1. The CDR3 runs to 15 residues. With V trimmed by 4 bases and J by 8 bases, 11 bases remained unmatched. Germline V gene data show CDR1 as SGHNT and CDR2 as YYREEE (reference sequence). CDR3 coding DNA: TGTGCCAGCAGCATACTACGGGACAGGTCGGATGAGCAGTTCTTC. Protein: CASSILRDRSDEQFF.

The gene calls are TRBV11-2 and TRBJ2-3, with 8 nucleotides matching TRBD1. CDR1 is SGHAT and CDR2 is FQNNGV in the germline V gene. V was pared by 5 bases and J by 4 bases, with 5 bases of the junction left unmatched. This CDR3 has 14 residues. The DNA of the CDR3 is TGTGCCAGCAGCCAAGACAGGGGCCCAGATACGCAGTATTTT. Its translation: CASSQDRGPDTQYF.

V is TRBV19 and J is TRBJ2-1; weak D call: TRBD2 (6 bases). Germline-derived CDR1 and CDR2 are LNHDA and SQIVND (reference sequence). Deletions cut 7 bases from V and 4 bases from J, with 17 bases between. CDR3 length equals 15 residues. The CDR3 bases are TGTGCCAGTAATCCGGAGGGAGAGTATTACAATGAGCAGTTCTTC. It codes for CASNPEGEYYNEQFF.

The chain carries TRBV3-1 (or the pseudogene TRBV3-2) and TRBJ1-4; D not certain. In germline, CDR1 is LGHDT, CDR2 YNNKEL (reference sequence). The CDR3 totals 15 residues. Trimming took 1 base from V and 8 from J, leaving 14 bases between them. The DNA for the CDR3 is TGTGCCAGCAGCCAAGTCGGGCGTACGGGGGAAAAACTGTTTTTT. Translating gives CASSQVGRTGEKLFF.

This clone was observed once. The genes are TRBV6-5 and TRBJ1-1, with 9 bases matching TRBD1. This CDR3 has 15 amino acids. Germline CDR1 reads MNHEY; CDR2 reads SVGAGI. V shed 6 bases, J shed 1 base, and the junction held 6 bases outside the gene matches. The CDR3 sequence: CASRRRGQGNTEAFF. The CDR3 bases are TGTGCCAGCAGGCGCAGGGGACAGGGGAACACTGAAGCTTTCTTT.

The chain uses TRBV3-1 (or the pseudogene TRBV3-2) and TRBJ2-4; D might be TRBD1 (6 bases). Per the germline V gene, CDR1 is LGHDT and CDR2 is YNNKEL (reference sequence). Trimming stripped 4 bases from V and 6 bases from J, with 19 bases between. This CDR3 has 16 amino acids. CDR3: CASSRLTGLIGNIQYF. For the CDR3, the DNA is TGTGCCAGCAGCCGTTTAACAGGGTTGATAGGAAACATTCAGTACTTC.

The V and J genes are TRBV2 and TRBJ2-2; possibly TRBD2 for D (7 bases). V shed 7 bases and J shed 3 bases, with 15 bases lying between them. CDR3 length: 15 amino acids. Germline V lookup: CDR1 SNHLY, CDR2 FYNNEI. The CDR3 region is CASMAGAPYTGELFF. The CDR3 nucleotides read TGTGCCAGCATGGCGGGGGCTCCATACACCGGGGAGCTGTTTTTT.

This clone was seen only a few times. V gene TRBV10-2 combines with J gene TRBJ2-4; no reliable D call. Deletions cut 6 bases from V and 0 bases from J, with 9 bases between. This CDR3 spans 14 amino acids. Germline V gene lookup returns CDR1 WSHSY and CDR2 SAAADI. DNA for the CDR3: TGCGCCAGCAGCACAGATATAGCCAAAAACATTCAGTACTTC. Protein sequence: CASSTDIAKNIQYF.

The chain combines TRBV2 with TRBJ1-6; 9 bases agree with TRBD1. Per the germline V gene, CDR1 is SNHLY and CDR2 is FYNNEI. The CDR3 covers 15 residues. V gave up 4 bases and J gave up 7 bases; unmatched junction bases: 5. The CDR3 DNA follows: TGTGCCAGCAGTGTCCCGGGACAGGGAAATTCACCCCTCCACTTT. This translates into CASSVPGQGNSPLHF.

The chain employs TRBV27 and TRBJ2-1, with 7 bases matching TRBD1. Trimming cost V 7 bases and J 0 bases; bases outside gene matches: 12. CDR3 length: 17 residues. Germline CDR1 MNHEY, CDR2 SMNVEV (reference sequence). The CDR3 reads CASIPNNGDSSYNEQFF. CDR3 DNA sequence: TGTGCCAGCATTCCAAACAACGGGGACAGCTCCTACAATGAGCAGTTCTTC.

CDR3 amino acids: CASSYSSRQGGSYGYTF. The CDR3 bases are TGTGCCAGCAGTTACTCTTCGAGGCAGGGCGGAAGCTATGGCTACACCTTC. The gene calls are TRBV6-2 or TRBV6-3 and TRBJ1-2; D might be TRBD1 (5 bases). From germline, CDR1 is MNHEY and CDR2 SVGEGT. V was clipped by 0 bases and J by 4 bases, with 18 bases between them. This CDR3 comprises 17 residues.